These 28 T cell receptor beta chains were sequenced from one sample in a study of blood T cells in healthy people across ages. Primers used in a second PCR of roughly 6 to 11 cycles were a sample-barcoded 5' primer and a J-beta primer mix. TCRdb re-called the 5' RACE reads with MiXCR, one entry per CDR3 protein. Of about 640,000 distinct CDR3 sequences listed, approximately 30% are singletons. Specimen: blood. Every receptor here comes from an elderly woman in good health.

This clonotype was observed a single time. A much larger clone lies one base from this, so it may be a read error. The chain employs TRBV20-1 and TRBJ2-7, with D tentatively TRBD1 or TRBD2 (5 bases each). V lost 5 bases and J lost 3, with 26 bases in between. Germline-derived CDR1 and CDR2 are DFQATT and SNEGSKA (reference sequence). This CDR3 is built from 17 residues. CDR3 DNA sequence: TGCAGTGCTGATAGTAGGCAGGGCAGGGCTGAGGGCTACGAGCAGTACTTC. Translated, it gives CSADSRQGRAEGYEQYF.

V and J are TRBV16 and TRBJ2-4; D is tentatively TRBD1 or TRBD2 (5 bases each). Germline CDR1 reads KGHSY; CDR2 reads FQNENV. The CDR3 runs 15 residues. Trimming cost V 4 bases and J 1 base, with 11 bases left between them. This CDR3 is CASSPEWGAKNIQYF. The CDR3 DNA follows: TGTGCCAGCAGCCCCGAGTGGGGGGCCAAAAACATTCAGTACTTC. The full variable domain, completed using reference TRBV16 and TRBJ2-4, is GEEVAQTPKHLVRGEGQKAKLYCAPIKGHSYVFWYQQVLKNEFKFLISFQNENVFDETGMPKERFSAKCLPNSPCSLEIQATKLEDSAVYFCASSPEWGAKNIQYFGAGTRLSVL.

The sample holds many counts of this clonotype. The chain employs TRBV29-1 and TRBJ1-2; weak D call: TRBD1 (5 bases). From germline, CDR1 is SQVTM and CDR2 ANQGSEA. CDR3 length equals 16 residues. Trimming pared 0 bases from V and 4 bases from J, leaving 18 bases between. CDR3 sequence: CSVEESGTPVGYGYTF. CDR3 sequence (DNA): TGCAGCGTTGAAGAATCCGGGACTCCAGTGGGCTATGGCTACACCTTC. Full variable domain (remainder filled in from reference TRBV29-1 and TRBJ1-2): SAVISQKPSRDICQRGTSLTIQCQVDSQVTMMFWYRQQPGQSLTLIATANQGSEATYESGFVIDKFPISRPNLTFSTLTVSNMSPEDSSIYLCSVEESGTPVGYGYTFGSGTRLTVV.

A remark on this clonotype: A read error is possible here, since a much larger clone lies one base away. This rearrangement joins TRBV4-2 to TRBJ2-1; 8 bases match TRBD2. CDR1 is LGHNA and CDR2 is YNFKEQ in the germline V gene. The CDR3 is 15 amino acids. With 4 bases clipped from V and 13 bases from J, the junction kept 15 bases outside the gene matches. The CDR3 sequence is CASSRRGDPQETQFF. In DNA form, the CDR3 reads TGTGCCAGCAGCCGGCGGGGGGACCCACAAGAGACCCAGTTCTTC.

This clonotype was seen at least ten times. Here the CDR3 DNA reads TGTGCCAGCAGCCCGGGCGTTGGGAGCTCCTACAATGAGCAGTTCTTC. Its protein product is CASSPGVGSSYNEQFF. The chain combines TRBV12-3 or TRBV12-4 with TRBJ2-1, with TRBD2 as a possible D gene (5 bases). The CDR3 runs 16 residues. With 6 bases removed from V and 0 bases from J, the gap between germline ends came to 15 bases.

This clonotype was seen a handful of times. The rearrangement links TRBV5-1 to TRBJ1-4; no reliable D call. Germline loops: CDR1 SGHRS, CDR2 YFSETQ. CDR3 length: 15 residues. V was clipped by 0 bases and J by 6 bases, with 12 bases between them. The CDR3 nucleotides are TGCGCCAGCAGCTTGGCCGGAAGGATGGATGAAAAACTGTTTTTT. This encodes CASSLAGRMDEKLFF.

The V and J genes are TRBV12-3 or TRBV12-4 and TRBJ1-6; D possibly corresponds to TRBD1 (5 bases). V dropped 6 bases and J dropped 9 bases, with 18 bases sitting between them. The CDR3 totals 15 residues. CDR3 coding DNA: TGTGCCAGCAGGTCACTCAACAGGAGGGGTTCACCCCTCCACTTT. Translated, it gives CASRSLNRRGSPLHF.

V gene TRBV10-3 combines with J gene TRBJ2-2; perhaps D is TRBD1 or TRBD2 (5 bases each). This CDR3 is 15 amino acids long. V lost 9 bases to trimming and J lost 3 bases, with 17 bases between them. The germline V gene has CDR1 ENHRY and CDR2 SYGVKD. The CDR3 DNA is TGTGCCATAGCCCCGGGGCAGGGCTACACCGGGGAGCTGTTTTTT. Translated, it gives CAIAPGQGYTGELFF.

This clonotype was seen at least ten times. This chain connects TRBV21-1 to TRBJ2-7; TRBD1, the table's D call, lacks a check against the DNA. TRBV21-1 is termed a pseudogene. This CDR3 contains 13 residues. CDR3 DNA: TGTGCCAGAGGGGACCCCAGGTCCTACGAGCAGTACTTC. Protein product: CARGDPRSYEQYF.

The V gene is TRBV3-1, the J gene TRBJ1-5, with no clear D. V was cut by 4 bases and J by 4 bases, with 17 bases left in between. Looked up from germline, CDR1 is LGHDT and CDR2 is YNNKEL (reference sequence). The CDR3 spans 16 residues. CDR3: CASSLASPGYNQPQHF. CDR3 DNA sequence: TGTGCCAGCAGCCTAGCGAGCCCCGGGTATAATCAGCCCCAGCATTTT. The full variable domain, completed using reference TRBV3-1 and TRBJ1-5, is DTAVSQTPKYLVTQMGNDKSIKCEQNLGHDTMYWYKQDSKKFLKIMFSYNNKELIINETVPNRFSPKSPDKAHLNLHINSLELGDSAVYFCASSLASPGYNQPQHFGDGTRLSIL.

For this clonotype: A single base separates this from a much larger clone, so it may be a read error. This CDR3 is CAASRGPNQETQYF. For the CDR3, the DNA is TGTGCCGCAAGCCGGGGGCCAAACCAAGAGACCCAGTACTTC. The chain links TRBV6-1 to TRBJ2-5; tentatively, D is TRBD1 or TRBD2 (6 bases each). The V end was cut by 11 bases, the J end by 0 bases, with 16 bases between. This CDR3 is built from 14 residues. Looked up from germline, CDR1 is MNHNS and CDR2 is SASEGT.

The sample holds many counts of this clonotype. The V call is TRBV5-1, the J call TRBJ2-1, with a possible D match to TRBD1 (6 bases). V lost 4 bases to trimming and J lost 1 base, with 12 bases between them. CDR1 SGHRS and CDR2 YFSETQ come from the germline V gene. The CDR3 is made up of 15 amino acids. CDR3 DNA sequence: TGCGCCAGCAGCCGGACAGATAGTTCCTACAATGAGCAGTTCTTC. Translation: CASSRTDSSYNEQFF.

The sample holds many counts of this clonotype. The chain joins TRBV6-6 to TRBJ1-5; TRBD1 aligns across 7 bases. This CDR3 contains 13 residues. J gave up 6 bases and V 8 bases, and 7 bases lay outside the gene matches. Germline V gene sequence: CDR1 MNHNY, CDR2 SVGAGI (reference sequence). CDR3 sequence: CASLQGYGQPQHF. For the CDR3, the DNA is TGTGCCAGCCTACAGGGGTACGGTCAGCCCCAGCATTTT.

This clonotype has ten or more counts. V and J are TRBV27 and TRBJ2-1; D might be TRBD1 or TRBD2, each matching 6 bases. Trimming removed 6 bases at V and 8 bases at J, with 17 bases between. This CDR3 is built from 14 residues. Looked up from germline, CDR1 is MNHEY and CDR2 is SMNVEV (reference sequence). CDR3 residues: CASRKQGRSDEQFF. The CDR3 nucleotides read TGTGCCAGCAGGAAGCAGGGGAGGTCCGATGAGCAGTTCTTC.

V usage is TRBV25-1 and J usage is TRBJ1-5; no firm D call. This CDR3 has 14 amino acids. The V and J ends lost 4 bases and 4 bases respectively, with 11 bases between them. CDR1 and CDR2 (germline): MGHDK, SYGVNS. CDR3 coding DNA: TGTGCCAGCAGTGCCGGGGTCTATAATCAGCCCCAGCATTTT. Its protein product is CASSAGVYNQPQHF.

This clonotype has just a few counts. This may come from a read error, since a much larger clone is one base off. The J gene is TRBJ2-3, the V gene TRBV11-2; perhaps TRBD1 as D (5 bases). The CDR3 has 14 amino acids. CDR1 is SGHAT and CDR2 is FQNNGV in the germline V gene. CDR3 in DNA: TGTACCAGCAGCTTAGCCAGGGGCACAGATACGCAGTATTTT. Translating it yields CTSSLARGTDTQYF.

The chain couples TRBV7-2 to TRBJ2-1; a possible D gene is TRBD2 (5 bases). V was pared by 1 base and J by 4 bases, with 17 bases between. CDR3 length: 17 residues. The germline CDR1 and CDR2 sequences are SGHTA and FQGNSA. CDR3 in amino acids: CASSLVTGLASYNEQFF. The CDR3 bases are TGTGCCAGCAGCTTAGTTACGGGCCTAGCTTCTTACAATGAGCAGTTCTTC.

This clonotype was seen many times. The V and J genes are TRBV29-1 and TRBJ2-7; D is unclear. The CDR3 sequence is 13 residues long. The V end lost 5 bases, the J end lost 4 bases, and 15 bases lay between the germline ends. Per the germline V gene, CDR1 is SQVTM and CDR2 is ANQGSEA. The CDR3 DNA reads TGCAGCGTTTTAGAGGTGGGCAGATACGAGCAGTACTTC. Protein product: CSVLEVGRYEQYF.

The V and J genes are TRBV19 and TRBJ2-3; D call uncertain. The germline CDR1 and CDR2 sequences are LNHDA and SQIVND (reference sequence). The V gene lost 6 bases and the J gene lost 2 bases, with 21 bases spanning the gap. This CDR3 region has 17 residues. The chain's CDR3 is CASRRPLGRGDTDTQYF. Written as DNA, the CDR3 is TGTGCCAGTAGACGACCCCTTGGCCGAGGAGACACAGATACGCAGTATTTT.

This clonotype was seen a handful of times. The V call is TRBV2, the J call TRBJ1-1; D gene unclear. Germline V lookup: CDR1 SNHLY, CDR2 FYNNEI. The V gene lost 6 bases and the J gene lost 5 bases, with 13 bases spanning the gap. CDR3 length: 13 residues. The CDR3 sequence: CASRTERGTEAFF. In DNA, the CDR3 is TGTGCCAGCAGGACTGAGCGGGGAACTGAAGCTTTCTTT.

J is TRBJ2-2 and V is TRBV7-2; D may be TRBD1 (5 bases). The CDR3 has 15 residues. The V gene lost 7 bases and the J gene lost 2 bases, with 14 bases spanning the gap. Germline V gene lookup returns CDR1 SGHTA and CDR2 FQGNSA. CDR3 sequence reads: CASTPGPPNTGELFF. CDR3 DNA: TGTGCCAGCACCCCAGGGCCACCCAACACCGGGGAGCTGTTTTTT.

This clonotype has at least ten counts. The V call is TRBV20-1, the J call TRBJ1-6, with unresolved D. This CDR3 spans 14 amino acids. Trimming removed 2 bases at V and 5 bases at J, with 10 bases between. CDR1 is DFQATT, CDR2 SNEGSKA, per germline (reference sequence). The CDR3 loop is CSARMAGDNSPLHF. The CDR3 nucleotides are TGCAGTGCTAGAATGGCAGGTGATAATTCACCCCTCCACTTT.

This clonotype has only a few counts. It may be a read error: a sequence one base away is much more abundant. The gene calls are TRBV4-1 and TRBJ2-5; the match to TRBD2 covers 8 bases. The germline V gene has CDR1 MGHRA and CDR2 YSYEKL. V gave up 1 base and J gave up 2 bases; unmatched junction bases: 3. The CDR3 is made up of 15 amino acids. DNA of the CDR3: TGCGCCAGCAGCCAAGGGTTAGCGGGGCAAGAGACCCAGTACTTC. Amino acid sequence: CASSQGLAGQETQYF.

As regards this clonotype: A much larger clonotype is one base distant, so this may be a read error. This chain connects TRBV7-9 to TRBJ2-3; the D call may be TRBD1 or TRBD2 (5 bases each). CDR1 SEHNR and CDR2 FQNEAQ come from the germline V gene (reference sequence). The CDR3 covers 16 residues. The CDR3 protein is CVSSLGRDVLTDTQYF. The CDR3 DNA sequence: TGTGTCAGCAGCTTAGGCCGGGACGTACTCACAGATACGCAGTATTTT.

In this sample, this clonotype turned up many times. One end of the junction varies from germline; a read error may be responsible. The chain couples TRBV12-3 or TRBV12-4 to TRBJ2-5; D call uncertain. This CDR3 is 13 amino acids long. As DNA, the CDR3 is TGTGCCAGCAGCTTAGGCGGTCTGGAGACCCAGTACTTC. This gives the protein CASSLGGLETQYF.

In this sample, this clonotype turned up many times. This chain links TRBV18 with TRBJ2-1, with TRBD2 identical over 8 bases. CDR3 length: 16 amino acids. Trimming cost V 2 bases and J 4 bases; bases outside gene matches: 7. Germline values: CDR1 KGHSH, CDR2 LQKENI. CDR3 in amino acids: CASSPSRRGGYNEQFF. The CDR3 DNA follows: TGTGCCAGCTCACCAAGTCGACGGGGGGGGTACAATGAGCAGTTCTTC.

This clonotype was counted at least ten times. The rearrangement uses TRBV20-1 and TRBJ1-2, with 8 bases lining up with TRBD1. CDR3 size: 14 residues. Germline assignment: CDR1 DFQATT and CDR2 SNEGSKA (reference sequence). V shed 4 bases and J 4 bases; nucleotides not matched to a gene: 8. CDR3 coding DNA: TGCAGTGCTACCGAGGACAGGGATGGCTATGGCTACACCTTC. Translated, it gives CSATEDRDGYGYTF.

To note about this clonotype: A read error may be the cause here, since a much bigger clone is one base away. The chain recombines TRBV10-3 with TRBJ2-7, with 13 bases lining up with TRBD2. CDR3 size: 15 residues. Losses at the gene ends were 7 bases for V and 7 bases for J; bases not matched to a gene: 10. Germline V gene lookup returns CDR1 ENHRY and CDR2 SYGVKD. The CDR3 nucleotides are TGTGCCATCACCCCGGGACTAGCGGGACGTAATGAGCAGTACTTC. Protein product: CAITPGLAGRNEQYF.